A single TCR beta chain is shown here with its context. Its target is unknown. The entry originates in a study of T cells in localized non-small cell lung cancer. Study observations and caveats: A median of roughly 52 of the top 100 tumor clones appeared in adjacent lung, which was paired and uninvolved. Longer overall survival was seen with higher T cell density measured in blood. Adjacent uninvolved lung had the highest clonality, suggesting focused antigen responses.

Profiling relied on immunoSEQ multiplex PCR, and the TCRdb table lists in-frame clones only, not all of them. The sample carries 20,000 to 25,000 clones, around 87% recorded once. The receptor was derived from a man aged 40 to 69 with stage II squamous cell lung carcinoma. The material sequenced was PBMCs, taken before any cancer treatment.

The CDR3 protein is CASSLARNTEAFF. CDR3 coding DNA: TGTGCCAGCAGTTTGGCCCGAAACACTGAAGCTTTCTTT. The chain links TRBV6-5 to TRBJ1-1; no definite D call. Germline V gene data show CDR1 as MNHEY and CDR2 as SVGAGI. The CDR3 contains 13 residues. V was trimmed by 4 bases and J by 2 bases, leaving 8 bases between them.